Each of the 8 T cell receptor beta chains below was sequenced from the same sample in a study of vaccination effects on CD4 cells after COVID-19. No antigen has been identified for these receptors. Antigen-specific CD4+ T cells were expanded with viral peptide pools in the ViraFEST assay before sequencing. Scientists isolated CD4+ T cells after a roughly 10-day culture period ended. Participants each got two BNT162b2 or mRNA-1273 vaccine doses. Sequenced by immunoSEQ multiplex PCR; TCRdb stores in-frame clones only, minus some. The repertoire has around 30,000 clones, about 73% of them found once; the top ten carry 15% to 20%. Material: CD4+ T cells from PBMCs cultured with HCoV-OC43 spike peptides, obtained after COVID-19 vaccination. As to subset: HCoV-OC43 spike overlapping peptide pool stimulation. The receptor set was obtained from a human donor who received a COVID-19 vaccine.

The chain is built from TRBV5-1 and TRBJ1-2, with 7 bases fitting TRBD1. The CDR3 extends over 16 amino acids. Trimming cost V 0 bases and J 9 bases; bases outside gene matches: 14. Germline CDR1 reads SGHRS; CDR2 reads YFSETQ. CDR3 region: CASSLEGTVGSGSYTF. Here the CDR3 DNA reads TGCGCCAGCAGCTTGGAAGGGACAGTTGGAAGTGGAAGCTACACCTTC.

The table lists this clone with a few counts. The chain employs TRBV25-1 and TRBJ1-3; D is unclear. Germline V gives CDR1 MGHDK, CDR2 SYGVNS. The ends were cut back, 1 base at V and 0 bases at J, with 4 bases in the middle. The CDR3 runs to 14 residues. CDR3 in amino acids: CASSEFNSGNTIYF. CDR3 DNA sequence: TGTGCCAGCAGTGAATTCAACTCTGGAAACACCATATATTTT.

This clone was recorded only once. The chain couples TRBV9 to TRBJ1-1; D might be TRBD1 (5 bases). Germline assignment: CDR1 SGDLS and CDR2 YYNGEE. The CDR3 sequence is 14 residues long. Trimming took off 1 base at V and 3 bases at J, with 10 bases between the two ends. CDR3 coding DNA: TGTGCCAGCAGCGTATTCGGGGGGGACACTGAAGCTTTCTTT. This encodes CASSVFGGDTEAFF.

This clone was detected only once. The chain is built from TRBV5-1 and TRBJ1-2; TRBD1 aligns across 8 bases. Germline V gives CDR1 SGHRS, CDR2 YFSETQ. This CDR3 contains 15 residues. Trimming removed 4 bases from V and 2 bases from J; junction bases left unmatched: 7. Written as DNA, the CDR3 is TGCGCCAGCAGCAGTCAGGGGGCGTTAAACTATGGCTACACCTTC. Encoded protein: CASSSQGALNYGYTF.

This sequence joins TRBV4-1 and TRBJ1-3; no definite D call. V gave up 0 bases and J gave up 4 bases, with 13 bases separating them. The CDR3 loop spans 16 amino acids. The V gene's germline CDR1 is MGHRA and CDR2 YSYEKL. The CDR3 nucleotides read TGCGCCAGCAGCCAAGAGAGACCCCCAGGAGGAAACACCATATATTTT. It codes for CASSQERPPGGNTIYF.

This clone was counted between two and nine times. The CDR3 sequence is CASILGHRYEQYF. In DNA form, the CDR3 reads TGTGCCAGCATCCTTGGGCATCGCTACGAGCAGTACTTC. The chain uses TRBV5-4 and TRBJ2-7; D unclear. V was shortened by 6 bases and J by 3 bases, with 13 bases between the two germline ends. Germline V CDR1 and CDR2: SGHNT, YYREEE (reference sequence). There are 13 residues in the CDR3.

The chain carries TRBV6-5 and TRBJ2-6, with D unresolved. The length of the CDR3 is 14 residues. Germline V lookup: CDR1 MNHEY, CDR2 SVGAGI. V was shortened by 7 bases and J by 0 bases, with 7 bases between the two germline ends. The chain's CDR3 is CASTPGSGANVLTF. CDR3 nucleotides: TGTGCCAGCACCCCAGGCTCTGGGGCCAACGTCCTGACTTTC.

This clone was counted only a few times. The rearrangement joins TRBV11-2 to TRBJ2-4; 9 nucleotides agree with TRBD1. The ends lost 1 base at V and 3 bases at J; junction bases unmatched: 10. Germline V CDR1 and CDR2: SGHAT, FQNNGV. This CDR3 has 18 amino acids. The CDR3 nucleotides read TGTGCCAGCAGCTTAGTGGTGTACAGGGGGCGCGACAAAAACATTCAGTACTTC. Protein: CASSLVVYRGRDKNIQYF.